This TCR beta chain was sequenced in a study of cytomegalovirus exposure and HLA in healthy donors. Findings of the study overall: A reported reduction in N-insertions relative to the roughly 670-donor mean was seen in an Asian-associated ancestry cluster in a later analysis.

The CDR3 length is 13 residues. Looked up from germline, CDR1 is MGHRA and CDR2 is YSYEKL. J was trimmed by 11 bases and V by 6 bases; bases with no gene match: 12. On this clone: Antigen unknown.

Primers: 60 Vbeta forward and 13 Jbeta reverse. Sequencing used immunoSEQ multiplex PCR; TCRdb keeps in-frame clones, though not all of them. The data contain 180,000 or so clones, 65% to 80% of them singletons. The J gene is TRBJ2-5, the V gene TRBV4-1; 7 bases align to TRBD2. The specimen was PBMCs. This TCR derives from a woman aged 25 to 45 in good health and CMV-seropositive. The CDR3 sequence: CASRRGDSTEQYF. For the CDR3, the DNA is TGCGCCAGCAGACGGGGGGACTCTACGGAGCAGTACTTC.